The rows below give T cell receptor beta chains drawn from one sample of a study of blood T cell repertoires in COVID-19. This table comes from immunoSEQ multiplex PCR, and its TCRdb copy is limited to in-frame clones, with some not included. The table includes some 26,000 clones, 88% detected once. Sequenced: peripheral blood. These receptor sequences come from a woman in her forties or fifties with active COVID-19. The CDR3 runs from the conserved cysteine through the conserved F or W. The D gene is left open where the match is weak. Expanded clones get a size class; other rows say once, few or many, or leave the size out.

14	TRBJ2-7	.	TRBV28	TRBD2	CASTKAGDSYEQYF	TGTGCCAGCACTAAAGCGGGGGATTCCTACGAGCAGTACTTC
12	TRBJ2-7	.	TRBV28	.	CASSTGKFEQYF	TGTGCCAGCAGTACGGGGAAATTCGAGCAGTACTTC
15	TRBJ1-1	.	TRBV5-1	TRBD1	CASSIMTGAETEAFF	TGCGCCAGCAGCATAATGACAGGGGCGGAAACTGAAGCTTTCTTT
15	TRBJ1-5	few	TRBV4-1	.	CASSQDWGGNQPQHF	TGCGCCAGCAGCCAAGATTGGGGAGGCAATCAGCCCCAGCATTTT
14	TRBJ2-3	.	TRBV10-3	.	CAISGDSTADTQYF	TGTGCCATCTCCGGCGACTCCACCGCAGATACGCAGTATTTT
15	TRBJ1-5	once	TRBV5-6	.	CASSRTSRPDQPQHF	TGTGCCAGCAGCCGGACATCAAGGCCCGATCAGCCCCAGCATTTT
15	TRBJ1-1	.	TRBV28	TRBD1	CASSIGTAQFTEAFF	TGTGCCAGCAGCATTGGGACAGCCCAATTCACTGAAGCTTTCTTT
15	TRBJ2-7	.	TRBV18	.	CASSPTSGGSYEQYF	TGTGCCAGCTCACCGACGTCCGGGGGCTCCTACGAGCAGTACTTC
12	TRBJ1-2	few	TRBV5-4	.	CASSQNNYGYTF	TGTGCCAGCAGCCAGAACAACTATGGCTACACCTTC
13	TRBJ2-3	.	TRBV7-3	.	CASSFLNTDTQYF	TGTGCCAGCAGCTTTTTAAACACAGATACGCAGTATTTT
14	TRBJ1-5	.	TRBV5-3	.	CAREGDYSNQPQHF	TGTGCCAGAGAAGGGGACTATAGCAATCAGCCCCAGCATTTT
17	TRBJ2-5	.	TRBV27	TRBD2	CATRGRRMTSGTETQYF	TGTGCCACCAGGGGAAGGAGGATGACTAGCGGGACGGAGACCCAGTACTTC
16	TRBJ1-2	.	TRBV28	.	CASSFGPVSTNYGYTF	TGTGCCAGCAGTTTTGGGCCTGTAAGCACTAACTATGGCTACACCTTC
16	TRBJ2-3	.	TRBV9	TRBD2	CASSVRTSGGTDTQYF	TGTGCCAGCAGCGTCAGGACTAGCGGGGGCACAGATACGCAGTATTTT
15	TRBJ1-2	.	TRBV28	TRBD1	CASSLGGPGGYGYTF	TGTGCCAGCAGTTTAGGCGGACCAGGGGGCTATGGCTACACCTTC
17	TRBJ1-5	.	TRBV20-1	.	CSASFLRERWSNQPQHF	TGCAGTGCTAGTTTTTTGAGGGAACGTTGGAGCAATCAGCCCCAGCATTTT
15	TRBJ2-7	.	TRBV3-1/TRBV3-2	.	CASSQESHYPSEQYF	TGTGCCAGCAGCCAAGAATCGCACTACCCCTCCGAGCAGTACTTC
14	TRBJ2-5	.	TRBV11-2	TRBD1	CASSAAGGVETQYF	TGTGCCAGCAGCGCAGCAGGGGGCGTGGAGACCCAGTACTTC
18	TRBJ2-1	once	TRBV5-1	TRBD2	CASSFLPTSGRTYNEQFF	TGCGCCAGCAGCTTTTTACCGACTAGCGGGAGGACCTACAATGAGCAGTTCTTC
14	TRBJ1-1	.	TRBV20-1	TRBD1	CSASRDSTFSEAFF	TGCAGTGCTAGTAGGGACAGTACATTCTCTGAAGCTTTCTTT
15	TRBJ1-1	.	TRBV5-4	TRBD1	CASSFQGQLNTEAFF	TGTGCCAGCAGCTTTCAGGGACAGCTAAACACTGAAGCTTTCTTT
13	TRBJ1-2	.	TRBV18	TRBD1	CASSPDGTGTYTF	TGTGCCAGCTCACCTGACGGGACAGGGACCTACACCTTC
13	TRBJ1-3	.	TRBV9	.	CASSASGKNTIYF	TGTGCCAGCAGCGCTTCGGGGAAAAACACCATATATTTT
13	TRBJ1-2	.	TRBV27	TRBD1	CASYTGGGGGYTF	TGTGCCAGCTACACAGGGGGGGGCGGTGGCTACACCTTC
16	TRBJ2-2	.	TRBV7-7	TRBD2	CASGELAGENTGELFF	TGTGCTAGCGGAGAACTAGCGGGGGAGAACACCGGGGAGCTGTTTTTT
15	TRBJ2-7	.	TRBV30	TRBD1	CAWRGATGFLDEQYF	TGTGCCTGGAGGGGCGCGACAGGGTTTTTGGACGAGCAGTACTTC
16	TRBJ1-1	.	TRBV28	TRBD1	CASSLMGQGAHTEAFF	TGTGCCAGCAGTTTAATGGGACAGGGGGCCCACACTGAAGCTTTCTTT
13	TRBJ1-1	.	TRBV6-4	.	CASSFDSNTEAFF	TGTGCCAGCAGTTTCGACTCAAACACTGAAGCTTTCTTT